This T cell receptor (beta chain) is drawn from a study of blood T cell repertoires in COVID-19 (dated by TCRdb to about 2020). A note on the overall study: Samples from collaborators originated in the United States, Italy and Spain and spanned both the acute and convalescent phases of COVID-19. The material from the prospective study consisted of cDNA or gDNA derived from T cells, B-cell-depleted T cells, or PBMCs. Subjects who had been exposed to COVID-19, were actively infected with it, or had recovered from it provided the deeply sampled blood TCRbeta repertoires that made up the dataset. A freely available public database, intended as a resource for researchers studying the immune response to SARS-CoV-2, is where the repertoires were released. Samples came from the ongoing ImmuneRACE study (first 160 participants) plus 1,254 subjects from 6 global collaborators. A de-identified subject ID, COVID-19 status, age in years and sex were almost always included in the sample metadata. Where available, HLA class I and class II types were obtained from metadata supplied by the sample provider rather than from assay-based typing.

At one collaborating source in Seattle, patients were enrolled during active infection and were followed longitudinally through the course of disease. Whole blood was collected in K2EDTA tubes by collaborating institutions according to the institutions' own protocols. For TCRbeta analysis, collaborators shipped samples as frozen whole blood, isolated PBMCs, or DNA extracted from either of those sample types. What the research found in general, with its limitations: Clinical and demographic metadata were provided uncurated, with the amount varying by source and participant.

In the case of this clone: Its antigen has not been determined. Base qualities are not provided; no much larger clone lies one nucleotide away.

TCRbeta CDR3 regions were amplified from genomic DNA by means of the immunoSEQ Assay, a bias-controlled multiplex PCR. In the authors' own workflow: Within the assay, amplification of reference gene primers was used to estimate how many nucleated cells each sample contained. To quantify the absolute abundance of each unique TCRbeta CDR3 rearrangement, sequence reads were collapsed and filtered. For each sample, productive Simpson clonality was calculated as the square root of Simpson's diversity index over productive rearrangements. Held by TCRdb, this immuneACCESS table contains in-frame sequences only and omits some clones. Under half of the omission traces to an unresolved V gene where checked; the cause of the rest is unknown. The V and J calls and clone size are taken from that table; D and trimming were inferred from the DNA. The sample yields about 99,000 clones; 81% were counted once. The top ten hold around 4.8% of the sample.

The sequence came from a man older than 75 with COVID-19, enrolled during active disease. Sequencing input: peripheral blood.

DNA sequence: TGTGCCAGCAGCACAGGGGGCCGGAACACCGGGGAGCTGTTTTTT. It is translated as CASSTGGRNTGELFF. The V and J genes are TRBV6-5 and TRBJ2-2; the junction holds 9 bases that match TRBD1. V is trimmed back by 6 bases and J by 1 base, and the junction contains 3 bases that no gene match accounts for. Taken from the germline V gene, the CDR1 and CDR2 loops are MNHEY and SVGAGI. From cysteine to phenylalanine, the CDR3 is 15 amino acids long. Only CDR3 DNA is held: 45 bases, read in frame from base 1.